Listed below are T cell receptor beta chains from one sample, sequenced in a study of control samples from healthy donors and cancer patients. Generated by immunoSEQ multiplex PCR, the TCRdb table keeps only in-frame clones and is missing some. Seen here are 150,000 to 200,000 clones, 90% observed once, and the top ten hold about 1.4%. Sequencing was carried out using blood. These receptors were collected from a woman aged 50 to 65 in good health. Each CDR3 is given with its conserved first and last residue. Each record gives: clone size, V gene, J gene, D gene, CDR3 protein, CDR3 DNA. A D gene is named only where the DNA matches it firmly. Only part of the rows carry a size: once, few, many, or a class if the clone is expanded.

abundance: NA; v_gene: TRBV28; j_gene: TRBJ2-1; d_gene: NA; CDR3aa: CASRGNEQFF; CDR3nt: TGTGCCAGCCGGGGGAATGAGCAGTTCTTC
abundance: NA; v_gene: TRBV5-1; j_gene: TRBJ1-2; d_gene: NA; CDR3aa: CASSRHQDDGYTF; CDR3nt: TGCGCCAGCAGCCGACATCAAGATGATGGCTACACCTTC
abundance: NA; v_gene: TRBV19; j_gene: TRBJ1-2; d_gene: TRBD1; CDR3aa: CASSMRGLGYTF; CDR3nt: TGTGCCAGTAGTATGAGGGGGCTCGGCTACACCTTC
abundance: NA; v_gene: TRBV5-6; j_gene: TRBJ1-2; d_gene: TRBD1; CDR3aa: CASSSGQGGYGYTF; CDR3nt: TGTGCCAGCAGCTCGGGACAGGGCGGCTATGGCTACACCTTC
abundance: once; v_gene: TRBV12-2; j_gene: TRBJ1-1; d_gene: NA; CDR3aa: CASRPRGSRNTEAFF; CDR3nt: TGTGCAAGTCGCCCCCGGGGATCGCGGAACACTGAAGCTTTCTTT
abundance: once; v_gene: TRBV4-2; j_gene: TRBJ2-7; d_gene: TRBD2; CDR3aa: CASSPGTSVDEQYF; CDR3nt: TGTGCCAGCAGCCCCGGGACTAGCGTTGACGAGCAGTACTTC
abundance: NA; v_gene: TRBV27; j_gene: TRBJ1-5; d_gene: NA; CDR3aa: CARGGINSNQPQHF; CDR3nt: TGTGCCCGGGGGGGGATTAATAGCAATCAGCCCCAGCATTTT
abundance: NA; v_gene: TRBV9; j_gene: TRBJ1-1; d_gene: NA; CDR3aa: CASSVGANTEAFF; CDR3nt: TGTGCCAGCAGCGTCGGCGCGAACACTGAAGCTTTCTTT
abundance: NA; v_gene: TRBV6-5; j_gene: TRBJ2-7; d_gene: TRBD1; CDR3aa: CAVLGQGAHEQYF; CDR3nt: TGTGCCGTGCTCGGGCAGGGGGCCCACGAGCAGTACTTC
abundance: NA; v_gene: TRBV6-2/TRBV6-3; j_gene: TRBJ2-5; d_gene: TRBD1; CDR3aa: CASSWDRGKGTQYF; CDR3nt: TGTGCCAGCAGCTGGGACAGGGGCAAAGGGACCCAGTACTTC
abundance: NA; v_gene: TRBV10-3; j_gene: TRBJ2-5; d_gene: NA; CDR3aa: CAIRSGSQETQYF; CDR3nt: TGTGCCATCCGGTCCGGGAGCCAAGAGACCCAGTACTTC
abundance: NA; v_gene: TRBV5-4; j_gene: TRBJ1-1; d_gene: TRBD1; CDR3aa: CASSLTTTGRMNTEAFF; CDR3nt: TGTGCCAGCAGCTTGACAACGACAGGGCGCATGAACACTGAAGCTTTCTTT
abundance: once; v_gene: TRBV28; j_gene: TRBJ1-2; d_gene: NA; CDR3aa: CASSLSGGAGSYGYTF; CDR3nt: TGTGCCAGCAGTTTAAGCGGGGGGGCCGGGTCCTATGGCTACACCTTC
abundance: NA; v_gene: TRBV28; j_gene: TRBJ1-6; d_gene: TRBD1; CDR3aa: CASSNGGGSGSPLHF; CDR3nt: TGTGCCAGCAGTAATGGAGGGGGCAGTGGATCACCCCTCCACTTT
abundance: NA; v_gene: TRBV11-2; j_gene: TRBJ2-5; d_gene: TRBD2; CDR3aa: CASSLDRRAGGQETQYF; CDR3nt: TGTGCCAGCAGCTTAGATCGGCGAGCGGGGGGCCAAGAGACCCAGTACTTC
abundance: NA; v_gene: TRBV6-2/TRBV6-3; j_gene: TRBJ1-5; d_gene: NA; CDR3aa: CASSYQLGNQPQHF; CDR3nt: TGTGCCAGCAGTTATCAATTGGGAAATCAGCCCCAGCATTTT
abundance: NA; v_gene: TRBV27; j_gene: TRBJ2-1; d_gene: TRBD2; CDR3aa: CASTSGTSGYNEQFF; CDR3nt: TGTGCCAGCACCTCCGGGACTAGCGGGTACAATGAGCAGTTCTTC
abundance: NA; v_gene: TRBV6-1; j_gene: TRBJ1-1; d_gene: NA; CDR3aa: CASSDEGTYLQRAFF; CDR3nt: TGTGCCAGCAGTGATGAAGGGACATACCTACAGAGAGCTTTCTTT
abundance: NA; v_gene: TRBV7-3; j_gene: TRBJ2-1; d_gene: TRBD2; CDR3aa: CASTKNPIAGVPYNEQFF; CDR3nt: TGTGCCAGCACAAAAAACCCTATAGCGGGAGTCCCCTACAATGAGCAGTTCTTC
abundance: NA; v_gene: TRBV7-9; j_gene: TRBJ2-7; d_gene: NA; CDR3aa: CASSLAGNLGYEQYF; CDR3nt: TGTGCCAGCAGCTTAGCCGGTAATCTAGGGTACGAGCAGTACTTC
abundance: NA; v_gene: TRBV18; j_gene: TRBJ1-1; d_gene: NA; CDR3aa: CASSPRPVAGLFSGDTEAFF; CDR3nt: TGTGCCAGCTCACCTCGCCCCGTGGCAGGGTTGTTTTCGGGCGACACTGAAGCTTTCTTT
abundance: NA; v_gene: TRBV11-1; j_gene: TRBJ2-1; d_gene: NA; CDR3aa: CASSLLVGDEQFF; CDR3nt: TGTGCCAGCAGCTTATTAGTCGGGGATGAGCAGTTCTTC
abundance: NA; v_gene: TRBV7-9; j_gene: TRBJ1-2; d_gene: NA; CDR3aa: CASSLGGGGYTF; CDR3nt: TGTGCCAGCAGCTTAGGAGGAGGAGGCTACACCTTC
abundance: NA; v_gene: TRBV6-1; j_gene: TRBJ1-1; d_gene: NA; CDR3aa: CASSEWGGNTEAFF; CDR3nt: TGTGCCAGCAGTGAATGGGGCGGGAACACTGAAGCTTTCTTT
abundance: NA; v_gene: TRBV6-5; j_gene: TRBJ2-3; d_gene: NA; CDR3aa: CASSYSGDTQYF; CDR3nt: TGTGCCAGCAGTTACTCTGGAGATACGCAGTATTTT
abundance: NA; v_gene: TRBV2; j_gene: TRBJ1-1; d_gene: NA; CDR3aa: CASSEAGAGMGTEAFF; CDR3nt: TGTGCCAGCAGTGAAGCGGGGGCAGGGATGGGAACTGAAGCTTTCTTT
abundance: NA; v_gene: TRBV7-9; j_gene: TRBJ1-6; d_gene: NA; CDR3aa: CATEELNSPLHF; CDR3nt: TGTGCCACCGAGGAGCTAAATTCACCCCTCCACTTT
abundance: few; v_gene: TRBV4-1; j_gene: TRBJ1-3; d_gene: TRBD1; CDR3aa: CASSLGQGNGNTIYF; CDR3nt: TGCGCCAGCAGCCTAGGACAGGGGAACGGAAACACCATATATTTT
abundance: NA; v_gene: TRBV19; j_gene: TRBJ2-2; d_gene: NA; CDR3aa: CASSGSVGELFF; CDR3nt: TGTGCCAGTAGCGGGAGTGTCGGGGAGCTGTTTTTT
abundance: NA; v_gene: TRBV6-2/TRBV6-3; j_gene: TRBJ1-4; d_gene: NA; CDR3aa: CASSYSGPRGEKLFF; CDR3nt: TGTGCCAGCAGTTATTCCGGGCCGCGGGGTGAAAAACTGTTTTTT
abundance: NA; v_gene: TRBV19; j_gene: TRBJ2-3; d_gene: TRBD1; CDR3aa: CASSSAGTASTDTQYF; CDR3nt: TGTGCCAGTAGTAGCGCCGGGACAGCTAGCACAGATACGCAGTATTTT
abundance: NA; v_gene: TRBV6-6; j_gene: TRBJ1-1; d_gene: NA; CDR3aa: CASSTGKGTEAFF; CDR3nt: TGTGCCAGCAGTACAGGGAAAGGGACTGAAGCTTTCTTT
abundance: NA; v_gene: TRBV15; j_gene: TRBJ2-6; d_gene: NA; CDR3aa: CATSRDKGGRTGANVLTF; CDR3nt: TGTGCCACCAGCAGAGATAAGGGCGGACGAACTGGGGCCAACGTCCTGACTTTC
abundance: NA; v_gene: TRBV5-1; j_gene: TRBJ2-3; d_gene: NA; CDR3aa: CASSRSTDTQYF; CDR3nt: TGCGCCAGCAGCCGCTCTACTGATACGCAGTATTTT
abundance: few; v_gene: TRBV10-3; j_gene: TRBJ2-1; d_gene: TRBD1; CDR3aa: CAISDNRDRGIYEQFF; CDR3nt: TGTGCCATCAGTGATAACCGGGACAGGGGTATCTATGAGCAGTTCTTC
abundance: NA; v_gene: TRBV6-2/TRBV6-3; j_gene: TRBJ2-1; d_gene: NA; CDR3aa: CASSTGPRLPYNEQFF; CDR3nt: TGTGCCAGCAGTACGGGACCACGCCTTCCCTACAATGAGCAGTTCTTC
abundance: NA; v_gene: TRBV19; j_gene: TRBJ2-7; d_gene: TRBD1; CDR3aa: CASSITPRQGWPHEQYF; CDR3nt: TGTGCCAGTAGTATAACCCCTCGACAGGGCTGGCCCCACGAGCAGTACTTC
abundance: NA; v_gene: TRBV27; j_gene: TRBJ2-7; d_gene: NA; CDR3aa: CAIGPTATPYEQYF; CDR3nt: TGTGCCATCGGCCCGACAGCGACTCCCTACGAGCAGTACTTC
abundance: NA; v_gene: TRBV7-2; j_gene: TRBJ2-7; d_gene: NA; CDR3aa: CASSLITGGAYEQYF; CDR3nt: TGTGCCAGCAGCTTAATAACCGGAGGCGCCTACGAGCAGTACTTC
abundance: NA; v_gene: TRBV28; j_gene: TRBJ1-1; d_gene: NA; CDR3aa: CASSSYRVVTEAFF; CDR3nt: TGTGCCAGCAGTTCCTACAGGGTTGTCACTGAAGCTTTCTTT
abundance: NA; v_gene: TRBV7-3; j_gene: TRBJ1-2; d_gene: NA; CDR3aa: CASSLDRDDYGYTF; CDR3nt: TGTGCCAGCAGCCTCGACCGGGACGACTATGGCTACACCTTC
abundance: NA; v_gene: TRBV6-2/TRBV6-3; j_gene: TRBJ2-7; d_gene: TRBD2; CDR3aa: CASSPGGLVREQYF; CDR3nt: TGTGCCAGCAGTCCGGGGGGTTTAGTGAGGGAGCAGTACTTC
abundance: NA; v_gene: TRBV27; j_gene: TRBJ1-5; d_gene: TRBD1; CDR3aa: CASSPLGQVPYQPQHF; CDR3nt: TGTGCCAGCAGTCCCCTCGGACAGGTTCCTTATCAGCCCCAGCATTTT
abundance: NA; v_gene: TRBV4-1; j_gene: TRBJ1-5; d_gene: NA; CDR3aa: CASSPVWGQPQHF; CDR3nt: TGCGCCAGCAGCCCAGTTTGGGGTCAGCCCCAGCATTTT
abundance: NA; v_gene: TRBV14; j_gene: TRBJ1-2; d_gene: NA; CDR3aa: CASSSPHYGYTF; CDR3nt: TGTGCCAGCAGCTCGCCTCACTATGGCTACACCTTC
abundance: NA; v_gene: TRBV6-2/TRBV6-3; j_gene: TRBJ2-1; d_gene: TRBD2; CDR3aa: CASSSFGLAGGLGTYNEQFF; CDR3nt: TGTGCCAGCAGTTCGTTCGGGCTAGCGGGAGGGTTGGGGACCTACAATGAGCAGTTCTTC
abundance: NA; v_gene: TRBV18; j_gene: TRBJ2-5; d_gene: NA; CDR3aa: CASSPQSGWETQYF; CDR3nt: TGTGCCAGCTCACCACAGTCAGGGTGGGAGACCCAGTACTTC
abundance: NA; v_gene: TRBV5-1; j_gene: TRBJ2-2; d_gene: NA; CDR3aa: CASSLTANTGELFF; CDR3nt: TGCGCCAGCAGCTTGACAGCGAACACCGGGGAGCTGTTTTTT